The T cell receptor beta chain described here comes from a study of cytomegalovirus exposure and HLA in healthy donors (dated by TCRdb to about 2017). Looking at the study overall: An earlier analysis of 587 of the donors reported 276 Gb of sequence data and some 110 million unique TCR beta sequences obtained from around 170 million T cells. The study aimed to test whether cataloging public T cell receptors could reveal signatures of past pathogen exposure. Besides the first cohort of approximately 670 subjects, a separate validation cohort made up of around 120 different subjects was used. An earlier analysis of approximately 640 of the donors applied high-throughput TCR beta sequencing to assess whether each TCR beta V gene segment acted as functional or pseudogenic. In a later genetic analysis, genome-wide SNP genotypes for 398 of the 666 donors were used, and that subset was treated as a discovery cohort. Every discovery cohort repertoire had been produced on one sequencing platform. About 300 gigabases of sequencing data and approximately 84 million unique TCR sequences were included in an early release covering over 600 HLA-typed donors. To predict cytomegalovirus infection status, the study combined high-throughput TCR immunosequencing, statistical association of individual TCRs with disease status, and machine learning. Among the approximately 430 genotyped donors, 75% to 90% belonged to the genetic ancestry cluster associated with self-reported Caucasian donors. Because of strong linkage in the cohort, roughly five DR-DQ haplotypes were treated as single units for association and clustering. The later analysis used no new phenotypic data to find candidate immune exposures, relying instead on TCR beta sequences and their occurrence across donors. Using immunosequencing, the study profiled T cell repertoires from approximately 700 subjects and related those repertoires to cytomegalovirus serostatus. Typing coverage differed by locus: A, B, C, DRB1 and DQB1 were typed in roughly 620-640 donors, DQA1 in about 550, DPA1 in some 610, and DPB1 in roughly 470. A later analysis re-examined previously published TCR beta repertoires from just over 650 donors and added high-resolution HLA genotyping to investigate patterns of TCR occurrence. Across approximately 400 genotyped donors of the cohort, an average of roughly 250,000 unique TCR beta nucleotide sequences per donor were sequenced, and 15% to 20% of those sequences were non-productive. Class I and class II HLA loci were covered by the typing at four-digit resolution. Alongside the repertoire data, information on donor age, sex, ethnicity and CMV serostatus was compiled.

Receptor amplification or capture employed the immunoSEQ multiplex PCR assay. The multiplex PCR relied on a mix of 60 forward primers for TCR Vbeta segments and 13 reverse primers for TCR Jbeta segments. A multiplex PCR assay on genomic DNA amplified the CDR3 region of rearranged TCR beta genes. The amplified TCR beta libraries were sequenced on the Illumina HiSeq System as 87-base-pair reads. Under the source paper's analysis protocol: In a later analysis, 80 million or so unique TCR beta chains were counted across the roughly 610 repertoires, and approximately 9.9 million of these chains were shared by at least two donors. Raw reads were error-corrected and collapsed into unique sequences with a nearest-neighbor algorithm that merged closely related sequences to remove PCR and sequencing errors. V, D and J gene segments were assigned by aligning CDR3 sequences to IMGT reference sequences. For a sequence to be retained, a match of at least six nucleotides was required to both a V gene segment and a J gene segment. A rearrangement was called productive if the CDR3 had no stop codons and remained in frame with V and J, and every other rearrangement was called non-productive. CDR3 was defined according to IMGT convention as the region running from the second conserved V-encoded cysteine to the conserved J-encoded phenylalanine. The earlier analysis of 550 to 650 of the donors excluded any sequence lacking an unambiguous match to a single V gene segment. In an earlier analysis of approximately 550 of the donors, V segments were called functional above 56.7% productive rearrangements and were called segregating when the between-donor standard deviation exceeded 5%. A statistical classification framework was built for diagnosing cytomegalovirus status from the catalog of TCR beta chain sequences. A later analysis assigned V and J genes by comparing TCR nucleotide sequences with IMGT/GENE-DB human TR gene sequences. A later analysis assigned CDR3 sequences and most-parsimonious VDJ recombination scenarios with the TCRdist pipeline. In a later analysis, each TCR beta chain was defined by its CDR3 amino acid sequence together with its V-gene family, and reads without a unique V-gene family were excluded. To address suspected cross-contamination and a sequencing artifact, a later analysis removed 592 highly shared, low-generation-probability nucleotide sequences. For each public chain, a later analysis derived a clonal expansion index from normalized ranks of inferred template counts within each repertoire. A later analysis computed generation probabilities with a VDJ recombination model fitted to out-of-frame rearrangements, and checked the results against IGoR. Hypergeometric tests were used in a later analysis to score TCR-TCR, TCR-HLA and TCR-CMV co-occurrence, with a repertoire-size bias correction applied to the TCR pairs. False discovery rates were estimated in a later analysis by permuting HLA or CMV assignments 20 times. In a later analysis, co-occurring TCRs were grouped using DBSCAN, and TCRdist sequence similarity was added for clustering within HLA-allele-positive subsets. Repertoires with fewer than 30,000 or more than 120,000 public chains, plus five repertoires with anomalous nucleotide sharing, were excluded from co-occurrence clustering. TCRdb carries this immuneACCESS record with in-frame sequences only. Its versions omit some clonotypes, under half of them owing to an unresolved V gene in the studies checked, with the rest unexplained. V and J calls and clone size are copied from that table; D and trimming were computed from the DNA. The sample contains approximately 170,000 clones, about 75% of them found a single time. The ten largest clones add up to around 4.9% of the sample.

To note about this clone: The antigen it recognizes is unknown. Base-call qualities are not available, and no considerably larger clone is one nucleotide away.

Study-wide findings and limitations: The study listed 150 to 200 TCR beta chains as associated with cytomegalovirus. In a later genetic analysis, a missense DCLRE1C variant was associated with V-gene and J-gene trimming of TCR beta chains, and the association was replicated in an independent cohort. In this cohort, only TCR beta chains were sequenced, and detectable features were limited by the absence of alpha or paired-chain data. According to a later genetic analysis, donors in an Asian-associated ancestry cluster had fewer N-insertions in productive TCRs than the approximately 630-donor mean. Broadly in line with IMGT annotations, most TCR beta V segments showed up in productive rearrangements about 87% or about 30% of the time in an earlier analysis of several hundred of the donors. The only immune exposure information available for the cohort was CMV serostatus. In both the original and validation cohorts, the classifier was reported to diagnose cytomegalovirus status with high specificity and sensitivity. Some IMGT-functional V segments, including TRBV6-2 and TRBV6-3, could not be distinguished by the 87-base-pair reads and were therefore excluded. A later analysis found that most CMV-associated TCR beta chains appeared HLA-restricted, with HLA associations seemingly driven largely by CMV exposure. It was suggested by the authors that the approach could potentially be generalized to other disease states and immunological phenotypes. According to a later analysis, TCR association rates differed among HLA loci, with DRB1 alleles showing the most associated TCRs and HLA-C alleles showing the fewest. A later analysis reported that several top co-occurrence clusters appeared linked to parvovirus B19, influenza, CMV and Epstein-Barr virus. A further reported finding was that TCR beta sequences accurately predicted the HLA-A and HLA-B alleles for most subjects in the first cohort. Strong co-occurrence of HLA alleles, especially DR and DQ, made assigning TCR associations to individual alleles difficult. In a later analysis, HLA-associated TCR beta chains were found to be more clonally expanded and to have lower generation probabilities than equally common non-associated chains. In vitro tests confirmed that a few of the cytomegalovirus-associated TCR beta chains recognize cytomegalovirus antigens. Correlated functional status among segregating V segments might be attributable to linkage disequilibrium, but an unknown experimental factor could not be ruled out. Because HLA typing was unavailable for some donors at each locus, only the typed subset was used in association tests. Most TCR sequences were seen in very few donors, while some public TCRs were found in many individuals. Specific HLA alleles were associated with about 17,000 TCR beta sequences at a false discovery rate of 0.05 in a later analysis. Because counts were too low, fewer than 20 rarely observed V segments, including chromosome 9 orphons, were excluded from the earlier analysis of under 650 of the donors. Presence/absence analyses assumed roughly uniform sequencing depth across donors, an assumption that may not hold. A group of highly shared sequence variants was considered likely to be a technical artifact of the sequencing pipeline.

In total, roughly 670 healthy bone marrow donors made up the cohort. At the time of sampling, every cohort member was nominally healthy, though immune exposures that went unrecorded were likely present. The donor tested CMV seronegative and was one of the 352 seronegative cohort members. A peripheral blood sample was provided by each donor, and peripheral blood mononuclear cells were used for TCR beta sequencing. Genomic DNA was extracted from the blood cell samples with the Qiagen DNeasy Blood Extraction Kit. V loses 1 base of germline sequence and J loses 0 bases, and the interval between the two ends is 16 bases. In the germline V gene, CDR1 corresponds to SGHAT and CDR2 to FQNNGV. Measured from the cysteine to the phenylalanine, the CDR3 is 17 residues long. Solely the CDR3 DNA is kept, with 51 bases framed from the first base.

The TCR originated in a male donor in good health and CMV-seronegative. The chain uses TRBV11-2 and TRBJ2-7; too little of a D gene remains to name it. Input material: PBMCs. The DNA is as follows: TGTGCCAGCAGCTTAGTCCTCCTCGGCGGAACCTCCTACGAGCAGTACTTC. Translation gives CASSLVLLGGTSYEQYF.